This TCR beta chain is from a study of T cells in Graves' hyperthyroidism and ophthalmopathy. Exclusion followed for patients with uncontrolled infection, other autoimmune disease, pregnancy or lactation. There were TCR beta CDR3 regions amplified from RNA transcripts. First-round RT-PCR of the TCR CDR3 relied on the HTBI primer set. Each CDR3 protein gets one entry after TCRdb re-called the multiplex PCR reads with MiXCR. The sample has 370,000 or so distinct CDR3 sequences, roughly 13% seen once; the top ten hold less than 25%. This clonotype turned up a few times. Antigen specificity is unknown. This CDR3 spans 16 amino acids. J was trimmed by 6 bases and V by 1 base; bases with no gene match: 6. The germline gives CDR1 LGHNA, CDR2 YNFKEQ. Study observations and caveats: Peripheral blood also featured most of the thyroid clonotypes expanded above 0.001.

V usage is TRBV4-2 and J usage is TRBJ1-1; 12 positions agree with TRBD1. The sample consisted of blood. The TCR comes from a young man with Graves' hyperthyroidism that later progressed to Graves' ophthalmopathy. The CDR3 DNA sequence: TGTGCCAGCAGCCAAGCAGCGGGACAGGGGGCCGCTGAAGCTTTCTTT. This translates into CASSQAAGQGAAEAFF.